The 20 T cell receptor beta chains presented below share a single source sample, sequenced in a study of T cell responses to AZD1222 COVID-19 vaccine. Data came from immunoSEQ multiplex PCR; TCRdb stores just in-frame clones and leaves some out. The sample is made up of over 130,000 clones, and the top ten hold about 2.2% of it. Sequencing was done on a sample of peripheral blood. Receptors originate from an adult in good health.

The V gene is TRBV7-3, the J gene TRBJ2-7; 7 bases are a match to TRBD2. The V segment lost 1 base and the J segment 4 bases; nucleotides outside the gene matches: 7. The V gene's germline CDR1 is SGHTA and CDR2 FQGTGA. This CDR3 spans 15 amino acids. In DNA, the CDR3 is TGTGCCAGCAGCTTAAGCGGGGGAGAACAGTACGAGCAGTACTTC. Residues: CASSLSGGEQYEQYF.

The chain is built from TRBV19 and TRBJ1-2; 8 bases line up with TRBD1. V lost 3 bases, J lost 8 bases, and 8 bases stayed unmatched. This CDR3 has 14 amino acids. The V gene's germline CDR1 is LNHDA and CDR2 SQIVND (reference sequence). The CDR3 nucleotides read TGTGCCAGTAGTATCTGGCAGGGGGCCGGGGGCTACACCTTC. Its protein is CASSIWQGAGGYTF.

The rearrangement uses TRBV28 and TRBJ1-1, with a weak D call TRBD1 (6 bases). Germline CDR1 MDHEN, CDR2 SYDVKM. The V and J ends lost 0 bases and 7 bases respectively, with 15 bases between them. The CDR3 contains 15 residues. CDR3 protein: CASSLWGGGLGEAFF. The CDR3 DNA reads as TGTGCCAGCAGTTTATGGGGGGGCGGATTGGGTGAAGCTTTCTTT.

The gene calls are TRBV11-2 and TRBJ2-7; TRBD2 might be the D (5 bases). The V gene lost 1 base and the J gene lost 6 bases, with 13 bases spanning the gap. The CDR3 is 14 amino acids. CDR1 and CDR2 (germline): SGHAT, FQNNGV. The DNA for the CDR3 is TGTGCCAGCAGCTTAGCCCTAGCCCTGTCCGAGCAGTACTTC. Its translation: CASSLALALSEQYF.

The V gene is TRBV6-6, the J gene TRBJ2-1, with D perhaps matching TRBD2 (5 bases). Germline V CDR1 and CDR2: MNHNY, SVGAGI (reference sequence). Trimming removed 0 bases from V and 0 bases from J, with 9 bases in between. The CDR3 extends over 16 amino acids. CDR3 sequence reads: CASSYSVGSSYNEQFF. CDR3 DNA sequence: TGTGCCAGCAGTTACTCGGTGGGGAGCTCCTACAATGAGCAGTTCTTC.

The chain has TRBV7-2 and TRBJ1-5; no definite D call. The CDR3 is 16 amino acids. CDR1 and CDR2 (germline): SGHTA, FQGNSA. Trimming took 0 bases from V and 1 from J, leaving 10 bases between them. CDR3 region: CASSLARLGSNQPQHF. The CDR3, as DNA: TGTGCCAGCAGCTTAGCACGCCTGGGGAGCAATCAGCCCCAGCATTTT.

The J gene is TRBJ1-1, the V gene TRBV6-1; D call uncertain. Germline CDR1 is MNHNS and CDR2 is SASEGT. The CDR3 contains 14 residues. V was cut by 2 bases and J by 1 base, with 8 bases left in between. The CDR3 DNA follows: TGTGCCAGCAGTGAACGGGCAGCGAACACTGAAGCTTTCTTT. It yields the protein CASSERAANTEAFF.

The chain links TRBV5-1 to TRBJ2-2, with TRBD1 matching over 7 bases. Germline CDR1 SGHRS, CDR2 YFSETQ. Germline trimming cut 0 bases from V and 4 bases from J; bases unmatched to any gene: 6. This CDR3 has 16 residues. The CDR3 here is CASSLDTTGATGELFF. CDR3 in DNA: TGCGCCAGCAGCTTGGATACTACAGGGGCCACCGGGGAGCTGTTTTTT.

The rearrangement links TRBV7-2 to TRBJ2-1, with 12 bases aligning to TRBD2. The junction had 5 bases not matched to a gene; V was cut back by 0 bases and J by 5 bases. Germline V gene lookup returns CDR1 SGHTA and CDR2 FQGNSA. This CDR3 has 17 amino acids. Written as DNA, the CDR3 is TGTGCCAGCAGCTTAGCGTCCTGGACTAGCGGGAACAATGAGCAGTTCTTC. Translation gives CASSLASWTSGNNEQFF.

The chain uses TRBV28 and TRBJ1-5; a weak D match, TRBD1 (6 bases). Germline-derived CDR1 and CDR2 are MDHEN and SYDVKM. V was clipped by 6 bases and J by 6 bases, with 15 bases between them. The CDR3 covers 14 residues. The CDR3 region is CASSGTPESQPQHF. DNA of the CDR3: TGTGCCAGCAGCGGGACACCCGAGTCTCAGCCCCAGCATTTT.

This chain joins TRBV11-2 and TRBJ2-5, with D perhaps assigned TRBD1 or TRBD2 (6 bases each). Trimming left V 3 bases short and J 5 bases short, with 10 bases between. The germline V gene encodes CDR1 SGHAT and CDR2 FQNNGV. The CDR3 contains 13 residues. Here the CDR3 reads CASSFGGLETQYF. The CDR3 DNA sequence: TGTGCCAGCAGCTTCGGGGGCCTCGAGACCCAGTACTTC.

The chain carries TRBV4-3 and TRBJ2-5; D may be TRBD2 (6 bases). CDR1 is LGHNA and CDR2 is YSLEER in the germline V gene. Trimming shortened V by 0 bases and J by 3 bases, and 14 bases separated the two germline ends. This CDR3 is 16 amino acids long. DNA for the CDR3: TGCGCCAGCAGCCAAGATAGTCTGACTAGAAAAGAGACCCAGTACTTC. Its protein is CASSQDSLTRKETQYF.

The chain carries TRBV7-9 and TRBJ2-7, with 10 bases that match TRBD1. The germline CDR1 and CDR2 sequences are SEHNR and FQNEAQ (reference sequence). V was clipped by 6 bases and J by 7 bases; unmatched bases: 6. CDR3 length: 13 amino acids. CDR3 in amino acids: CASSPGTGEEQYF. As DNA, the CDR3 is TGTGCCAGCAGTCCCGGGACAGGGGAAGAGCAGTACTTC.

V gene TRBV6-1 combines with J gene TRBJ2-1; TRBD2 agrees at 7 bases. Unmatched junction bases numbered 3, after V lost 1 base and J lost 3 bases. CDR1 and CDR2 from the germline V gene are MNHNS and SASEGT. The CDR3 contains 15 residues. CDR3 protein: CASSEGLAVYNEQFF. The CDR3 nucleotides read TGTGCCAGCAGTGAAGGGCTAGCGGTCTACAATGAGCAGTTCTTC.

The chain joins TRBV30 to TRBJ1-6; a possible D gene is TRBD1 (5 bases). Germline assignment: CDR1 GTSNPN and CDR2 SVGIG (reference sequence). The CDR3 spans 17 residues. V lost 3 bases and J 0 bases, leaving 15 bases between the germline ends. CDR3 sequence reads: CAWSGGSSSSYNSPLHF. Here the CDR3 DNA reads TGTGCCTGGAGCGGGGGGAGTTCGAGCTCCTATAATTCACCCCTCCACTTT. The variable domain in full, with the rest retrieved from reference TRBV30 and TRBJ1-6, is SQTIHQWPATLVQPVGSPLSLECTVEGTSNPNLYWYRQAAGRGLQLLFYSVGIGQISSEVPQNLSASRPQDRQFILSSKKLLLSDSGFYLCAWSGGSSSSYNSPLHFGNGTRLTVT.

The rearrangement links TRBV7-2 to TRBJ1-5; 9 bases match TRBD1. Trimming took 5 bases from V and 0 from J; bases not matched to a gene: 11. CDR3 size: 18 residues. Germline loops: CDR1 SGHTA, CDR2 FQGNSA. The CDR3 DNA follows: TGTGCCAGCAGCCCGGACAGGGGCGCCGTTTATAGCAATCAGCCCCAGCATTTT. Amino acids: CASSPDRGAVYSNQPQHF.

This sequence joins TRBV7-8 and TRBJ2-2; perhaps TRBD1 as D (5 bases). V lost 7 bases and J 6 bases, leaving 12 bases between the germline ends. From germline, CDR1 is SGHVS and CDR2 FQNEAQ. The CDR3 has 13 amino acids. The CDR3, as DNA: TGTGCCAGCACCTTCAGGGAATCCGGGGAGCTGTTTTTT. Protein: CASTFRESGELFF.

The V and J genes are TRBV2 and TRBJ1-2; D may be TRBD1 (5 bases). In germline, CDR1 is SNHLY, CDR2 FYNNEI. V lost 6 bases, J lost 4 bases, and 15 bases lay in between. The CDR3 has 14 amino acids. CDR3 protein: CASSGDGGSYGYTF. DNA of the CDR3: TGTGCCAGCAGCGGCGACGGGGGGAGCTATGGCTACACCTTC.

The rearrangement links TRBV6-1 to TRBJ1-6; 7 positions match TRBD1. In germline, CDR1 is MNHNS, CDR2 SASEGT. Trimming cost V 3 bases and J 10 bases; bases outside gene matches: 6. The CDR3 extends over 14 amino acids. This CDR3 is CASSEPGGESPLHF. DNA of the CDR3: TGTGCCAGCAGTGAGCCAGGGGGGGAATCACCCCTCCACTTT.

About this clone itself: One end of the junction is discordant with germline, which a read error may explain. The chain couples TRBV7-9 to TRBJ2-7; D is perhaps TRBD1 or TRBD2 (6 bases each). Germline V gene data show CDR1 as SEHNR and CDR2 as FQNEAQ (reference sequence). The CDR3 spans 15 residues. CDR3 DNA: TGTGCCAGCACCCAGGGGAGCGGGCGCTCCGACGAGCAGTACTTC. It yields the protein CASTQGSGRSDEQYF.